The 28 T cell receptor beta chains below come from one sample, sequenced in a study of blood T cell repertoires in COVID-19. TCRdb's copy holds only in-frame clones and misses some; the assay was immunoSEQ multiplex PCR. The sample holds about 83,000 clones; approximately 81% are singletons and the top ten take roughly a sixth. Source material: peripheral blood. These TCRs come from an elderly woman with acute or convalescent COVID-19.

The chain combines TRBV21-1 with TRBJ1-2. TRBV21-1 is labeled a pseudogene. This CDR3 comprises 18 residues. The CDR3: CASSSLPWGEKANYGYTF. Here the CDR3 DNA reads TGTGCCAGCAGCAGCTTACCATGGGGGGAGAAGGCTAACTATGGCTACACCTTC.

Only a few counts were recorded for this clone. The chain uses TRBV19 and TRBJ2-4, with 9 bases identical to TRBD1. V lost 8 bases to trimming and J lost 5 bases; unmatched junction nucleotides: 4. The CDR3 extends over 13 amino acids. Germline V lookup: CDR1 LNHDA, CDR2 SQIVND (reference sequence). The CDR3 reads CASQGQGQNIQYF. As DNA, the CDR3 is TGTGCCAGTCAGGGACAGGGCCAAAACATTCAGTACTTC.

This clone appeared a single time. This chain links TRBV9 with TRBJ2-7; 7 nucleotides line up with TRBD1. Germline CDR1 and CDR2: SGDLS and YYNGEE. V lost 0 bases and J lost 6; bases outside the gene matches: 9. The CDR3 loop spans 15 amino acids. The CDR3 spells CASSVEGAAVGEQYF. CDR3 DNA: TGTGCCAGCAGCGTAGAGGGGGCGGCAGTGGGCGAGCAGTACTTC.

This CDR3 is CASRDGTSGGHSSYNEQFF. The CDR3 DNA reads TGTGCCAGCAGAGATGGGACTAGCGGGGGGCATAGCTCCTACAATGAGCAGTTCTTC. The rearrangement links TRBV9 to TRBJ2-1; 15 bases are a match to TRBD2. Losses at the gene ends were 5 bases for V and 0 bases for J; bases not matched to a gene: 9. The CDR3 has 19 amino acids. Germline assignment: CDR1 SGDLS and CDR2 YYNGEE. The complete variable domain, with remaining parts taken from reference TRBV9 and TRBJ2-1, reads DSGVTQTPKHLITATGQRVTLRCSPRSGDLSVYWYQQSLDQGLQFLIQYYNGEERAKGNILERFSAQQFPDLHSELNLSSLELGDSALYFCASRDGTSGGHSSYNEQFFGPGTRLTVL.

The chain carries TRBV10-1 and TRBJ1-3, with unresolved D. V lost 0 bases, J lost 0 bases, and 9 bases lay in between. Germline V gene lookup returns CDR1 WNHNN and CDR2 SYGVQD (reference sequence). The CDR3 contains 16 residues. The DNA for the CDR3 is TGCGCCAGCAGTGAGTCGAGAACGAGCTCTGGAAACACCATATATTTT. Its protein product is CASSESRTSSGNTIYF.

The CDR3 DNA is TGTGCCAGCAGCCCCCGGGCAGGGATAACCTACGAGCAGTACTTC. The encoded protein is CASSPRAGITYEQYF. This chain links TRBV27 with TRBJ2-7; maybe TRBD1 (5 bases). CDR1 is MNHEY and CDR2 is SMNVEV in the germline V gene (reference sequence). The CDR3 spans 15 residues. With 6 bases removed from V and 2 bases from J, the gap between germline ends came to 17 bases.

The chain combines TRBV30 with TRBJ2-3; D is perhaps TRBD2 (5 bases). Germline CDR1 is GTSNPN and CDR2 is SVGIG (reference sequence). This CDR3 has 15 amino acids. V was shortened by 5 bases and J by 0 bases, with 15 bases between the two germline ends. CDR3 region: CAWRYPSPSTDTQYF. The CDR3 DNA sequence: TGTGCCTGGCGCTACCCTAGCCCTAGCACAGATACGCAGTATTTT.

CDR3 in amino acids: CASSPGNPRGNQPQHF. CDR3 coding DNA: TGTGCCAGCAGCCCAGGGAACCCACGCGGTAATCAGCCCCAGCATTTT. The chain recombines TRBV7-2 with TRBJ1-5; maybe TRBD1 (5 bases). The germline V and J ends were trimmed by 5 bases and 4 bases, with 18 bases remaining between them. Germline CDR1 and CDR2: SGHTA and FQGNSA. The CDR3 has 16 amino acids.

The chain is built from TRBV6-2 or TRBV6-3 and TRBJ1-1; D is possibly TRBD1 (6 bases). Trimming stripped 5 bases from V and 1 base from J, with 11 bases between. The CDR3 loop spans 14 amino acids. Per germline, CDR1 MNHEY and CDR2 SVGEGT. CDR3 in amino acids: CASSDWTANTEAFF. The CDR3 DNA sequence: TGTGCCAGCAGTGACTGGACAGCGAACACTGAAGCTTTCTTT.

This chain joins TRBV11-2 and TRBJ2-5; perhaps TRBD2 as D (5 bases). CDR1 SGHAT and CDR2 FQNNGV come from the germline V gene. The CDR3 is 15 amino acids. Deletions cut 1 base from V and 2 bases from J, with 11 bases between. The CDR3: CASSLVGAGQETQYF. In DNA form, the CDR3 reads TGTGCCAGCAGCTTAGTCGGTGCGGGTCAAGAGACCCAGTACTTC.

V is TRBV15 and J is TRBJ2-3, with a possible D match to TRBD1 (7 bases). The CDR3 sequence is 15 residues long. The germline gives CDR1 LNHNV, CDR2 YYDKDF (reference sequence). V lost 7 bases and J 0 bases, leaving 14 bases between the germline ends. CDR3 sequence: CATTQGTSSTDTQYF. In nucleotides, the CDR3 is TGTGCCACCACACAGGGGACTTCTAGCACAGATACGCAGTATTTT.

The chain combines TRBV28 with TRBJ2-2; a possible D gene is TRBD2 (5 bases). The CDR3 is 15 amino acids. Trimming cost V 10 bases and J 2 bases, with 17 bases left between them. Germline V gives CDR1 MDHEN, CDR2 SYDVKM. CDR3 sequence (DNA): TGTGCCACTGAGGGTTCCCCTGTCAACACCGGGGAGCTGTTTTTT. This gives the protein CATEGSPVNTGELFF.

The V gene is TRBV5-1, the J gene TRBJ1-1, with 7 positions matching TRBD1. The germline V gene has CDR1 SGHRS and CDR2 YFSETQ. The V gene end was trimmed by 4 bases and the J gene end by 1 base; junction bases not matched to a gene: 4. This CDR3 contains 14 residues. The CDR3 here is CASSPTGTNTEAFF. In DNA form, the CDR3 reads TGCGCCAGCAGCCCGACAGGGACGAACACTGAAGCTTTCTTT.

This clone has only one observation. The chain links TRBV13 to TRBJ2-7; D not certain. The ends were cut back, 5 bases at V and 0 bases at J, with 8 bases in the middle. The CDR3 runs to 13 residues. The germline V gene has CDR1 PRHDT and CDR2 FYEKMQ (reference sequence). CDR3: CASSPPGSYEQYF. In DNA form, the CDR3 reads TGTGCCAGCAGCCCCCCCGGCTCCTACGAGCAGTACTTC.

The chain joins TRBV7-9 to TRBJ1-2, with D perhaps TRBD1 (5 bases). Germline assignment: CDR1 SEHNR and CDR2 FQNEAQ (reference sequence). The V end was cut by 1 base, the J end by 6 bases, with 12 bases between. CDR3 size: 14 residues. For the CDR3, the DNA is TGTGCCAGCAGCTTAGATGGGGACTCGGATGGCTACACCTTC. Protein: CASSLDGDSDGYTF.

This chain connects TRBV9 to TRBJ2-1; D gene unclear. Germline CDR1 SGDLS, CDR2 YYNGEE. The CDR3 is made up of 19 amino acids. The ends were cut back, 0 bases at V and 4 bases at J, with 23 bases in the middle. Written as DNA, the CDR3 is TGTGCCAGCAGCGTAGGCCCAGGTGCCAATTCCTTATCGTACAATGAGCAGTTCTTC. Translation gives CASSVGPGANSLSYNEQFF.

The table lists this clone with a count of one. The chain links TRBV18 to TRBJ2-1; 11 bases line up with TRBD2. Germline V gene sequence: CDR1 KGHSH, CDR2 LQKENI. J lost 9 bases, V lost 3 bases, and 13 bases had no gene match. CDR3 size: 17 residues. The CDR3 region is CASSPVVIAGGPSEQFF. The CDR3 nucleotides read TGTGCCAGCTCACCGGTCGTAATAGCGGGGGGGCCAAGTGAGCAGTTCTTC.

V is TRBV5-6 and J is TRBJ2-2; D uncertain. The V gene lost 0 bases and the J gene lost 2 bases, with 5 bases spanning the gap. CDR3 length: 14 residues. CDR1 SGHDT and CDR2 YYEEEE come from the germline V gene. CDR3 protein: CASSLGVNTGELFF. CDR3 sequence (DNA): TGTGCCAGCAGCTTGGGAGTCAACACCGGGGAGCTGTTTTTT.

The genes are TRBV7-9 and TRBJ2-5; 9 bases fit TRBD1. This CDR3 region has 16 residues. Germline CDR1 is SEHNR and CDR2 is FQNEAQ (reference sequence). Losses at the gene ends were 4 bases for V and 4 bases for J; bases not matched to a gene: 10. The CDR3 bases are TGTGCCAGCAGCTCCGGTGGGACAGGGCGGGGAGAGACCCAGTACTTC. It specifies CASSSGGTGRGETQYF.

V usage is TRBV7-3 and J usage is TRBJ2-3; D not certain. Trimming took 1 base from V and 10 from J, leaving 12 bases between them. This CDR3 has 13 amino acids. Per the germline V gene, CDR1 is SGHTA and CDR2 is FQGTGA. The CDR3 coding sequence is TGTGCCAGCAGCTTAATAGGCGGCGGAGCGCAGTATTTT. Translated, it gives CASSLIGGGAQYF.

The chain links TRBV9 to TRBJ1-5; D not certain. The germline gives CDR1 SGDLS, CDR2 YYNGEE. There are 13 residues in the CDR3. The V end was cut by 1 base, the J end by 5 bases, with 7 bases between. This CDR3 reads CASSVSRDQPQHF. The CDR3 coding sequence is TGTGCCAGCAGCGTAAGCCGGGATCAGCCCCAGCATTTT.

The J gene is TRBJ1-2, the V gene TRBV10-2; 8 bases are a match to TRBD1. The V and J ends lost 7 bases and 3 bases, in that order; junction bases with no gene match: 7. The V gene's germline CDR1 is WSHSY and CDR2 SAAADI. This CDR3 has 14 amino acids. DNA for the CDR3: TGCGCCAGCACTGACAGGGGTCGAGACTATGGCTACACCTTC. It encodes CASTDRGRDYGYTF.

The chain uses TRBV19 and TRBJ1-4; maybe TRBD1 (6 bases). Germline-derived CDR1 and CDR2 are LNHDA and SQIVND (reference sequence). The V end lost 7 bases, the J end lost 5 bases, and 14 bases lay between the germline ends. The CDR3 has 14 amino acids. Here the CDR3 reads CASTRTETNEKLFF. CDR3 nucleotides: TGTGCCAGTACCAGGACAGAGACGAATGAAAAACTGTTTTTT.

This clone was seen more than once but under ten times. The chain joins TRBV18 to TRBJ2-7; 9 bases match TRBD1. J lost 1 base, V lost 2 bases, and 3 bases had no gene match. The CDR3 covers 15 residues. Germline V gene lookup returns CDR1 KGHSH and CDR2 LQKENI. The CDR3 protein is CASSPGQGSSYEQYF. DNA of the CDR3: TGTGCCAGCTCACCAGGACAGGGGAGTTCCTACGAGCAGTACTTC.

The rearrangement links TRBV4-1 to TRBJ1-5; no clear D gene. The germline V and J ends were trimmed by 4 bases and 0 bases, with 16 bases remaining between them. Germline V gene sequence: CDR1 MGHRA, CDR2 YSYEKL. The CDR3 loop spans 17 amino acids. The CDR3 nucleotides read TGCGCCAGCAGCCGAGAGGGCAGCCAGAATAGCAATCAGCCCCAGCATTTT. It is translated as CASSREGSQNSNQPQHF.

The chain links TRBV6-6 to TRBJ1-1; D remains unclear. Trimming took off 4 bases at V and 4 bases at J, with 13 bases between the two ends. CDR1 is MNHNY, CDR2 SVGAGI, per germline (reference sequence). The CDR3 has 14 residues. The CDR3 loop is CASSSPQKSTEAFF. Here the CDR3 DNA reads TGTGCCAGCAGTTCCCCACAGAAGAGCACTGAAGCTTTCTTT.

V gene TRBV7-9 combines with J gene TRBJ2-2; 9 bases fit TRBD1. CDR3 length equals 17 residues. V trimming: 4 bases; J trimming: 4 bases; junction bases outside the gene matches: 10. Germline loops: CDR1 SEHNR, CDR2 FQNEAQ (reference sequence). The CDR3 region has the DNA TGTGCCAGCAGCTACCCGGCCGGGACAGGGTTCACCGGGGAGCTGTTTTTT. Its protein product is CASSYPAGTGFTGELFF.

The rearrangement links TRBV3-1 (or the pseudogene TRBV3-2) to TRBJ2-3; TRBD2 aligns across 11 bases. V lost 2 bases to trimming and J lost 0 bases; unmatched junction nucleotides: 4. Germline CDR1 LGHDT, CDR2 YNNKEL (reference sequence). The CDR3 runs 17 residues. DNA for the CDR3: TGTGCCAGCAGCCAAACTAGCGGGGGAGCCAGCACAGATACGCAGTATTTT. Its translation is CASSQTSGGASTDTQYF.